Reported below is one TCR beta chain. Its specificity is unknown. 13 Jbeta primers and 60 Vbeta primers were used for the PCR. Original handling: An analysis that came later counted 80 million or so unique TCR beta chains, approximately 10 million shared. The method was immunoSEQ multiplex PCR; TCRdb's version includes in-frame clones alone and lacks a portion of them. That table gives V, J and clone size, and the DNA gave D and trimming. The repertoire has about 170,000 clones, 60% to 80% of them found once; the top ten carry roughly 6%. This entry is derived from a study of cytomegalovirus exposure and HLA in healthy donors. Study results and limitations: Because they were indistinguishable, some V segments, including TRBV6-2 and TRBV6-3, were excluded. Cytomegalovirus association was assigned to over 150 TCR beta chains.

When sampled, the donors appeared nominally healthy, though they likely had unrecorded immune exposures. CDR3 length: 14 residues. Trimming stripped 6 bases from V and 7 bases from J, with 19 bases between. Per germline, CDR1 MNHEY and CDR2 SMNVEV (reference sequence). V and J are TRBV27 and TRBJ2-7; tentative D call: TRBD2 (5 bases). Sequences were obtained from PBMCs. The receptor was isolated from a man between 35 and 55 years old in good health and CMV-seropositive. The CDR3 is CASRPDYWGREQYF. The DNA for the CDR3 is TGTGCCAGCAGACCCGACTACTGGGGAAGGGAGCAGTACTTC.